At least ten counts were recorded for the clone carrying this TCR beta chain. Its antigen is undetermined. Making use of molecular barcodes, quantitative 5'-RACE generated TCR beta libraries. Via MiXCR, TCRdb re-called the 5' RACE reads, giving one row per CDR3 protein. The sample records roughly 42,000 distinct CDR3 sequences, around 2.9% being singletons. This entry is derived from a study of CD8 T cells in ankylosing spondylitis. Study-level results: Disease-associated clones were reportedly significantly overrepresented in matched ankylosing spondylitis synovial fluid.

The sequenced sample was blood, either unsorted or a sorted T cell fraction (not recorded which). This TCR derives from a male donor with ankylosing spondylitis or in good health (not recorded which).

The CDR3 nucleotides are TGTGCCAGCAGCGTCAACTCCCGAGATACGCAGTATTTT. It yields the protein CASSVNSRDTQYF. The chain combines TRBV9 with TRBJ2-3; D ambiguous. The CDR3 is 13 residues long. Trimming removed 2 bases at V and 5 bases at J, with 9 bases between. Germline V gene data show CDR1 as SGDLS and CDR2 as YYNGEE.